The present T cell receptor (beta chain) was sequenced within a study of shared clonotypes between healthy human individuals. In the study overall: A couple of women and a few men aged 18 to 49 served as donors. Broader study findings: Incomplete sequencing of sorted subsets was indicated by rarefaction despite large depth.

About this clone: Its antigen is unknown.

TCRdb's table, derived via immunoSEQ multiplex PCR, lists solely in-frame clones and lacks some. The table lists about 2 million clones, 95% of them singletons. The receptor was isolated from a man between 18 and 35 years old in good health. The material sequenced was naive CD4+ T cells sorted from blood. The subset is: CD45RA+ positively selected.

The CDR3, as DNA: TGTGCCAGCAGCCGAGCTGTGACTAGCGGGACTAATGAGCAGTTCTTC. This sequence encodes CASSRAVTSGTNEQFF. The chain carries TRBV11-2 and TRBJ2-1, with 11 nucleotides matching TRBD2. Per germline, CDR1 SGHAT and CDR2 FQNNGV. The CDR3 has 16 residues. V lost 5 bases to trimming and J lost 7 bases; unmatched junction nucleotides: 10.